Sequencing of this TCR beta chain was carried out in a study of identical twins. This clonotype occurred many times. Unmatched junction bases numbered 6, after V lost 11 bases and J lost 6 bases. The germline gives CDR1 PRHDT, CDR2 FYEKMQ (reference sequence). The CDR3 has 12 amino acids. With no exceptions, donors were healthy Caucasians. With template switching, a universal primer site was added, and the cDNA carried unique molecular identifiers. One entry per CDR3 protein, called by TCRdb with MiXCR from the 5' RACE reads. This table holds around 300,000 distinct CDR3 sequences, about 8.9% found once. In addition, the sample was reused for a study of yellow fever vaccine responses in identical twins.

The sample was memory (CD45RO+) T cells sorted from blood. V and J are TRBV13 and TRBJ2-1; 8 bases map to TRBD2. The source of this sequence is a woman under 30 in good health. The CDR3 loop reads CAGKSGSNEQFF. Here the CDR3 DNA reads TGTGCCGGAAAGAGCGGGAGCAATGAGCAGTTCTTC.